This record concerns one T cell receptor (beta chain) sequence. The data stem from a study of T cell changes during pregnancy in multiple sclerosis. Germline V CDR1 and CDR2: SGHRS, YFSETQ. V was cut by 2 bases and J by 4 bases, with 10 bases left in between. This CDR3 is 14 amino acids long. Some clones are missing from TCRdb's copy, which holds only in-frame ones; the method was immunoSEQ multiplex PCR. In the table there are around 35,000 clones, 90% of which are singletons. This clonotype was obtained from a female donor with multiple sclerosis, enrolled in a pregnancy study. The rearrangement uses TRBV5-1 and TRBJ2-1; D not resolved. The sample in question was CD8+ T cells from peripheral blood mononuclear cells, obtained in the first trimester of pregnancy. The CDR3 nucleotides read TGCGCCAGCAGCTTTTCTCCGGGTTACAATGAGCAGTTCTTC. Protein: CASSFSPGYNEQFF.